This TCR beta chain appears in the sequencing data of a study of prognosis after radiotherapy for stage I lung cancer. The overall study: Without exception, patients with non-small cell lung cancer were deemed medically inoperable.

This clonotype has a count of ten or more. Antigen unknown. Findings of the study overall: Unique TCR clone counts were lower following stereotactic body radiation therapy (median 10,088 versus 6,861).

Trimming at V came to 0 bases and at J to 6 bases, leaving 16 bases not matched to a gene. The V gene's germline CDR1 is LNHNV and CDR2 YYDKDF (reference sequence). The CDR3 spans 18 residues. Genomic DNA was the source, and TCR beta CDR3 was amplified from it by two-round multiplex PCR. The first PCR round targeted every TRBV and TRBJ gene with specific primers. Universal primers featured in the second PCR round. TCRdb passed the multiplex PCR reads through MiXCR, listing each CDR3 protein once. The table shows around 26,000 distinct CDR3 sequences, with 40% occurring only once. Sequenced here: PBMCs, sampled before or after stereotactic body radiation therapy (not recorded which). This chain joins TRBV15 and TRBJ1-1; TRBD1 agrees at 7 bases. This clonotype originated in a donor at least 50 years old with non-small cell lung cancer. In nucleotides, the CDR3 is TGTGCCACCAGCAGAGATAGAGGGGGACAGTTGGCGGGTCCTGAAGCTTTCTTT. Amino acid sequence: CATSRDRGGQLAGPEAFF.